The 23 T cell receptor beta chains given below trace back to one sample, sequenced in a study of Tregs in tolerant kidney transplant recipients. The nonmyeloablative bone marrow transplants came from related graft donors, with transient mixed chimerism. Repertoires were generated with immunoSEQ multiplex PCR, while TCRdb's copy carries only in-frame clones and drops some. The sample lists roughly 64,000 clones; over 75% were seen once. Sequenced here: CD4+ T cells from blood (PBMCs), sampled 6 months after the transplant. These TCRs come from a human patient who received a combined kidney and bone marrow transplant. The graft donor may have given rise to some T cells.

V is TRBV7-2 and J is TRBJ2-3; a possible D gene is TRBD2 (6 bases). This CDR3 contains 19 residues. V gave up 5 bases and J gave up 0 bases, with 24 bases separating them. CDR1 is SGHTA and CDR2 is FQGNSA in the germline V gene. The CDR3 is CASSRNRPTYGGSTDTQYF. The CDR3 DNA follows: TGTGCCAGCAGCCGCAACCGCCCTACATACGGGGGTAGCACAGATACGCAGTATTTT.

The gene calls are TRBV4-2 and TRBJ2-7; 12 bases align to TRBD2. With V trimmed by 3 bases and J by 3 bases, 9 bases remained unmatched. CDR3 size: 17 residues. Germline assignment: CDR1 LGHNA and CDR2 YNFKEQ. The CDR3 DNA is TGTGCCAGCAGCCATCACCTAGCGGGGGGGCAGGGCTACGAGCAGTACTTC. Residues: CASSHHLAGGQGYEQYF.

V gene TRBV5-1 combines with J gene TRBJ2-5, with 8 bases that match TRBD1. CDR1 is SGHRS, CDR2 YFSETQ, per germline. The CDR3 length is 15 residues. The V gene end was trimmed by 3 bases and the J gene end by 1 base; junction bases not matched to a gene: 5. The CDR3 nucleotides are TGCGCCAGCAGCTGGACACAGGGGGTCCAAGAGACCCAGTACTTC. Amino acids: CASSWTQGVQETQYF.

The J gene is TRBJ1-2, the V gene TRBV7-2; 8 positions agree with TRBD1. Germline V gene data show CDR1 as SGHTA and CDR2 as FQGNSA. CDR3 length: 15 residues. With 5 bases clipped from V and 2 bases from J, the junction kept 7 bases outside the gene matches. The CDR3 region has the DNA TGTGCCAGCAGCCTCTACCGGACAGGGAACTATGGCTACACCTTC. The encoded protein is CASSLYRTGNYGYTF.

The J gene is TRBJ2-7, the V gene TRBV7-2, with 8 bases fitting TRBD2. The CDR3 has 15 residues. Per germline, CDR1 SGHTA and CDR2 FQGNSA. The trim removed 6 bases at V and 0 bases at J, leaving 7 bases unmatched. CDR3 in DNA: TGTGCCAGCAGTCAAATAGCGGGGTTCTCCTACGAGCAGTACTTC. Translated, it gives CASSQIAGFSYEQYF.

V usage is TRBV5-1 and J usage is TRBJ2-2; D is perhaps TRBD2 (5 bases). The V end was cut by 5 bases, the J end by 4 bases, with 15 bases between. Germline CDR1 and CDR2: SGHRS and YFSETQ. The CDR3 is 15 amino acids. The CDR3 DNA is TGCGCCAGCAGGCCCGGGTTTCGGGGCACCGGGGAGCTGTTTTTT. Translating gives CASRPGFRGTGELFF.

This clone has just one count. This sequence joins TRBV7-3 and TRBJ2-1; TRBD2 might be the D (6 bases). This CDR3 is built from 13 residues. The germline V and J ends were trimmed by 0 bases and 14 bases, with 14 bases remaining between them. Germline V gene lookup returns CDR1 SGHTA and CDR2 FQGTGA. CDR3 loop: CASSLTSGGVKFF. Written as DNA, the CDR3 is TGTGCCAGCAGCTTAACGTCGGGCGGGGTTAAGTTCTTC. Full variable domain (outside the CDR3, taken from reference TRBV7-3 and TRBJ2-1): GAGVSQTPSNKVTEKGKYVELRCDPISGHTALYWYRQSLGQGPEFLIYFQGTGAADDSGLPNDRFFAVRPEGSVSTLKIQRTERGDSAVYLCASSLTSGGVKFFGPGTRLTVL.

The chain links TRBV7-2 to TRBJ1-5; 7 bases line up with TRBD1. CDR1 is SGHTA and CDR2 is FQGNSA in the germline V gene. The V and J ends lost 1 base and 3 bases, in that order; junction bases with no gene match: 3. The CDR3 length is 15 residues. The chain's CDR3 is CASSLEGTDNQPQHF. CDR3 DNA: TGTGCCAGCAGCTTAGAGGGGACAGACAATCAGCCCCAGCATTTT.

The genes are TRBV5-4 and TRBJ2-7; no clear D. Per the germline V gene, CDR1 is SGHNT and CDR2 is YYREEE (reference sequence). V was cut by 4 bases and J by 0 bases, with 8 bases left in between. The CDR3 contains 13 residues. DNA of the CDR3: TGTGCCAGCAGCCTCTCGTCCTCCTACGAGCAGTACTTC. Residues: CASSLSSSYEQYF. Based on the CDR3 plus reference TRBV5-4 and TRBJ2-7, the full variable domain is ETGVTQSPTHLIKTRGQQVTLRCSSQSGHNTVSWYQQALGQGPQFIFQYYREEENGRGNFPPRFSGLQFPNYSSELNVNALELDDSALYLCASSLSSSYEQYFGPGTRLTVT.

The chain joins TRBV5-5 to TRBJ1-6; tentative D call: TRBD1 (6 bases). The CDR3 covers 17 residues. Trimming left V 4 bases short and J 0 bases short, with 14 bases between. CDR1 SGHKS and CDR2 YYEKEE come from the germline V gene (reference sequence). The DNA for the CDR3 is TGTGCCAGCAGCCATCGGACAGCCAGCTCCTATAATTCACCCCTCCACTTT. Protein product: CASSHRTASSYNSPLHF.

The J gene is TRBJ2-1, the V gene TRBV7-9; 7 nucleotides match TRBD2. This CDR3 is built from 15 residues. V lost 4 bases and J lost 7; bases outside the gene matches: 10. Germline assignment: CDR1 SEHNR and CDR2 FQNEAQ (reference sequence). CDR3 bases: TGTGCCAGCAGCTCCGACTGGGTGGGGGGGAATGAGCAGTTCTTC. Translated: CASSSDWVGGNEQFF.

The chain links TRBV25-1 to TRBJ2-2, with 7 bases aligning to TRBD1. This CDR3 comprises 13 residues. Germline V lookup: CDR1 MGHDK, CDR2 SYGVNS. V was pared by 6 bases and J by 7 bases, with 5 bases of the junction left unmatched. For the CDR3, the DNA is TGTGCCAGCAGACTACAGGGGATCGGGGAGCTGTTTTTT. Encoded protein: CASRLQGIGELFF.

Here the CDR3 reads CASSEGREGLKYF. As DNA, the CDR3 is TGTGCCAGCAGTGAGGGGAGAGAAGGTCTCAAGTATTTT. V and J are TRBV6-4 and TRBJ2-3, with D possibly TRBD2 on 5 matching bases. The V gene lost 3 bases and the J gene lost 13 bases, with 17 bases spanning the gap. Germline V gives CDR1 MRHNA, CDR2 SNTAGT. This CDR3 spans 13 amino acids.

This rearrangement joins TRBV18 to TRBJ2-7; 9 nucleotides line up with TRBD2. Germline-derived CDR1 and CDR2 are KGHSH and LQKENI. J was trimmed by 4 bases and V by 6 bases; bases with no gene match: 4. The CDR3 spans 13 residues. The CDR3 loop is CASSGTSSYEQYF. The CDR3 nucleotides read TGTGCCAGCTCTGGGACTAGCTCTTACGAGCAGTACTTC.

The V and J genes are TRBV30 and TRBJ2-7; 15 nucleotides agree with TRBD2. V shed 2 bases, J shed 3 bases, and the junction held 5 bases outside the gene matches. The CDR3 runs 16 residues. Looked up from germline, CDR1 is GTSNPN and CDR2 is SVGIG (reference sequence). CDR3 loop: CAWSRTSGGANYEQYF. As DNA, the CDR3 is TGTGCCTGGAGTAGGACTAGCGGGGGGGCCAACTACGAGCAGTACTTC.

The V gene is TRBV4-3, the J gene TRBJ2-3; no firm D call. This CDR3 has 15 amino acids. Germline CDR1 and CDR2: LGHNA and YSLEER. Trimming removed 6 bases from V and 5 bases from J, with 18 bases in between. CDR3 residues: CASRSPLGGLDTQYF. CDR3 bases: TGCGCCAGCAGAAGTCCGCTTGGCGGTTTAGATACGCAGTATTTT.

This chain links TRBV5-1 with TRBJ2-3; TRBD1 matches 10 bases. Germline V gives CDR1 SGHRS, CDR2 YFSETQ. CDR3 length: 16 residues. Trimming took 4 bases from V and 3 from J; bases not matched to a gene: 8. The CDR3 nucleotides are TGCGCCAGCAGCCCGGGACAGGGGATGATGACAGATACGCAGTATTTT. This encodes CASSPGQGMMTDTQYF.

CDR3 DNA sequence: TGCGCCAGCAGCCAACGGGGGACAGGGCTCTATGGCTACACCTTC. Translated, it gives CASSQRGTGLYGYTF. V gene TRBV4-3 combines with J gene TRBJ1-2, with 9 positions matching TRBD1. The CDR3 has 15 amino acids. Trimming cost V 2 bases and J 4 bases; bases outside gene matches: 5. Germline lookup yields CDR1 LGHNA and CDR2 YSLEER.

This sequence joins TRBV11-3 and TRBJ2-5, with 11 bases aligning to TRBD2. The end of the DNA is better explained by TRBJ2-7, so the J call may be wrong. This CDR3 is built from 15 residues. Germline V gene sequence: CDR1 SGHNT, CDR2 YENEEA. In nucleotides, the CDR3 is TGTGCCAGCAGCTTCGGACTAGCGGGCCAATACGAGCAGTACTTC. Translating it yields CASSFGLAGQYEQYF.

The rearrangement joins TRBV11-3 to TRBJ2-7; D possibly corresponds to TRBD2 (6 bases). The V and J ends lost 1 base and 3 bases respectively, with 13 bases between them. Germline V CDR1 and CDR2: SGHNT, YENEEA. The CDR3 is made up of 15 amino acids. CDR3 loop: CASSLGRERDYEQYF. In DNA form, the CDR3 reads TGTGCCAGCAGCTTAGGGAGGGAGAGGGACTACGAGCAGTACTTC.

The rearrangement uses TRBV4-3 and TRBJ2-5; 9 nucleotides match TRBD1. The ends lost 2 bases at V and 5 bases at J; junction bases unmatched: 6. This CDR3 is built from 15 residues. The V gene's germline CDR1 is LGHNA and CDR2 YSLEER. The CDR3 loop is CASSQRTGGGETQYF. CDR3 nucleotide sequence: TGCGCCAGCAGCCAACGTACAGGGGGCGGGGAGACCCAGTACTTC.

CDR3 sequence (DNA): TGCGCCAGCAGCTTGGACAGGGGCGTTGTGACAGATACGCAGTATTTT. Its protein product is CASSLDRGVVTDTQYF. The rearrangement links TRBV5-1 to TRBJ2-3; 7 bases align to TRBD1. The CDR3 has 16 residues. Germline assignment: CDR1 SGHRS and CDR2 YFSETQ. Trimming took 0 bases from V and 3 from J; bases not matched to a gene: 7. The complete variable domain, with remaining parts taken from reference TRBV5-1 and TRBJ2-3, reads KAGVTQTPRYLIKTRGQQVTLSCSPISGHRSVSWYQQTPGQGLQFLFEYFSETQRNKGNFPGRFSGRQFSNSRSEMNVSTLELGDSALYLCASSLDRGVVTDTQYFGPGTRLTVL.

The chain links TRBV19 to TRBJ1-1, with 7 nucleotides matching TRBD1. CDR1 and CDR2 from the germline V gene are LNHDA and SQIVND (reference sequence). With 0 bases clipped from V and 6 bases from J, the junction kept 4 bases outside the gene matches. This CDR3 is built from 14 residues. DNA for the CDR3: TGTGCCAGTAGTATAGACAGGGGGTCCGCTGAAGCTTTCTTT. Translating gives CASSIDRGSAEAFF.